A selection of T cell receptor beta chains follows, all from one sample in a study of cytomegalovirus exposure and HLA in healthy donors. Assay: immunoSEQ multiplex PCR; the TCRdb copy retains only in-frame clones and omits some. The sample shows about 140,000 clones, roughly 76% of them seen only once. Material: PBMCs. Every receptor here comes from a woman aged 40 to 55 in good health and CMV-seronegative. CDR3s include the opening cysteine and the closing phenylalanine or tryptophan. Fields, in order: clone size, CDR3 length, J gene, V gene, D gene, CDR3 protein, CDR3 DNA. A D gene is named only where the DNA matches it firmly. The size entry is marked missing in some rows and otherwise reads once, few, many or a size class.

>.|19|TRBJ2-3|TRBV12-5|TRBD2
CASGLATGHSGGHTDTQYF
TGTGCTAGTGGTTTGGCCACCGGACATAGCGGGGGGCACACAGATACGCAGTATTTT
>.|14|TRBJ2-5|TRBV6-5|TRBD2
CASRGSGGSETQYF
TGTGCCAGCAGAGGTAGCGGGGGCTCGGAGACCCAGTACTTC
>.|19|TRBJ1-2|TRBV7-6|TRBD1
CASSLWSVATAGTGVGYTF
TGTGCCAGCAGCTTATGGTCTGTGGCGACCGCCGGGACAGGGGTCGGCTACACCTTC
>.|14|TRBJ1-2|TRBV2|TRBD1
CASGGQGFRYGYTF
TGTGCCAGCGGGGGACAGGGATTTCGCTATGGCTACACCTTC
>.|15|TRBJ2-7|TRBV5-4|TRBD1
CASSLGQGSNYEQYF
TGTGCCAGCAGCTTGGGACAGGGGAGTAACTACGAGCAGTACTTC
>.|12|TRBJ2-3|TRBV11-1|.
CASSLAPDTQYF
TGTGCCAGCAGCTTGGCCCCGGATACGCAGTATTTT
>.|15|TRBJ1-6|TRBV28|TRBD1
CASSTPGGGNSPLHF
TGTGCCAGCAGTACCCCAGGGGGCGGTAATTCACCCCTCCACTTT
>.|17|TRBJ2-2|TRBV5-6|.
CASRPRGGGRNTGELFF
TGTGCCAGCAGGCCCAGAGGTGGGGGGAGGAACACCGGGGAGCTGTTTTTT
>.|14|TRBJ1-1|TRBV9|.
CASSKHTENTEAFF
TGTGCCAGCAGTAAACATACAGAGAACACTGAAGCTTTCTTT
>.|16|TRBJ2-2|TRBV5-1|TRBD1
CASRRQGQTNTGELFF
TGCGCCAGCAGGCGTCAGGGACAGACGAACACCGGGGAGCTGTTTTTT
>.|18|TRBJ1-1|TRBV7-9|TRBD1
CSSSLGVWTGDSNTEAFF
TGTTCCAGCAGCTTAGGTGTCTGGACAGGGGATTCGAACACTGAAGCTTTCTTT
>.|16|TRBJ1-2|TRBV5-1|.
CASSRWTPGGNYGYTF
TGCGCCAGCAGCAGATGGACCCCGGGGGGAAATTATGGCTACACCTTC
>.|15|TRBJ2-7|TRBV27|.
CASSPIGEGGYEQYF
TGTGCCAGCAGTCCGATAGGAGAGGGCGGGTACGAGCAGTACTTC
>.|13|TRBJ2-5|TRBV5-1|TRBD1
CASRQGAQETQYF
TGCGCCAGCAGACAGGGGGCCCAAGAGACCCAGTACTTC
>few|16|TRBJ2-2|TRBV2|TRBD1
CASSEGSTGASGELFF
TGTGCCAGCAGTGAAGGTTCGACAGGGGCCAGCGGGGAGCTGTTTTTT
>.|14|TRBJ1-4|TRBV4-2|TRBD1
CASSLGQAREKLFF
TGTGCCAGCAGCCTTGGACAGGCTCGGGAAAAACTGTTTTTT
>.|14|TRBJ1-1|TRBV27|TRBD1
CASSLGGWNTEAFF
TGTGCCAGCAGCCTAGGGGGCTGGAACACTGAAGCTTTCTTT
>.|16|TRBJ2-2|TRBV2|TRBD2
CASKTSGGPGTGELFF
TGTGCCAGCAAGACTAGCGGGGGGCCAGGCACCGGGGAGCTGTTTTTT
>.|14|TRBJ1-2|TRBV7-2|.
CASSLYREGYGYTF
TGTGCCAGCAGCTTATACAGGGAAGGGTATGGCTACACCTTC
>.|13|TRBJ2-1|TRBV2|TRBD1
CASTGTGGAGQFF
TGTGCCAGCACCGGGACAGGGGGCGCTGGGCAGTTCTTC
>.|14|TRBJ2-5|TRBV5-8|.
CASSLGQIQETQYF
TGTGCCAGCAGCTTGGGTCAGATCCAAGAGACCCAGTACTTC
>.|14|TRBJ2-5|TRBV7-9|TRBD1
CACPDGTVQETQYF
TGTGCCTGCCCAGACGGGACAGTACAAGAGACCCAGTACTTC
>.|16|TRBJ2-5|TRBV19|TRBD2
CASSDKRGGDQETQYF
TGTGCCAGTAGCGACAAGCGGGGTGGCGACCAAGAGACCCAGTACTTC
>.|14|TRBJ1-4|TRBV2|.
CASSVVTGNEKLFF
TGTGCCAGCAGTGTAGTAACGGGAAATGAAAAACTGTTTTTT
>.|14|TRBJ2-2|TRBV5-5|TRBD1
CASSLQGATGELFF
TGTGCCAGCAGCCTCCAGGGGGCCACCGGGGAGCTGTTTTTT
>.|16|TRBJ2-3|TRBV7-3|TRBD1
CASSPTGTAYTDTQYF
TGTGCCAGCAGCCCGACGGGGACAGCCTACACAGATACGCAGTATTTT